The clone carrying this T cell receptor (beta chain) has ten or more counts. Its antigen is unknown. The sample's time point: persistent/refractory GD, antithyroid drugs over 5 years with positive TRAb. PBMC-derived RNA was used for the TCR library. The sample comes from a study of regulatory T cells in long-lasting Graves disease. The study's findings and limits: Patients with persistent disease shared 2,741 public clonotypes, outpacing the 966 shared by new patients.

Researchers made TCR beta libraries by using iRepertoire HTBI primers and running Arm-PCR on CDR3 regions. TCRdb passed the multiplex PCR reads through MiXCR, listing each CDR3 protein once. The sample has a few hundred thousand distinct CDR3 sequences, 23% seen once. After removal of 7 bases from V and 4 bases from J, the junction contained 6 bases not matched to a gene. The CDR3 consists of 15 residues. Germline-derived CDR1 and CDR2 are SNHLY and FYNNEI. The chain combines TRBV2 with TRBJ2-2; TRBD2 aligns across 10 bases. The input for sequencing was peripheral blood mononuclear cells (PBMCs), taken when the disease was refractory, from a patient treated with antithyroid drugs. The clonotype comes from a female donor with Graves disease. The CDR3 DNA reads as TGTGCCAGCACCCGAGGACTAGCGGTCACCGGGGAGCTGTTTTTT. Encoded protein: CASTRGLAVTGELFF.